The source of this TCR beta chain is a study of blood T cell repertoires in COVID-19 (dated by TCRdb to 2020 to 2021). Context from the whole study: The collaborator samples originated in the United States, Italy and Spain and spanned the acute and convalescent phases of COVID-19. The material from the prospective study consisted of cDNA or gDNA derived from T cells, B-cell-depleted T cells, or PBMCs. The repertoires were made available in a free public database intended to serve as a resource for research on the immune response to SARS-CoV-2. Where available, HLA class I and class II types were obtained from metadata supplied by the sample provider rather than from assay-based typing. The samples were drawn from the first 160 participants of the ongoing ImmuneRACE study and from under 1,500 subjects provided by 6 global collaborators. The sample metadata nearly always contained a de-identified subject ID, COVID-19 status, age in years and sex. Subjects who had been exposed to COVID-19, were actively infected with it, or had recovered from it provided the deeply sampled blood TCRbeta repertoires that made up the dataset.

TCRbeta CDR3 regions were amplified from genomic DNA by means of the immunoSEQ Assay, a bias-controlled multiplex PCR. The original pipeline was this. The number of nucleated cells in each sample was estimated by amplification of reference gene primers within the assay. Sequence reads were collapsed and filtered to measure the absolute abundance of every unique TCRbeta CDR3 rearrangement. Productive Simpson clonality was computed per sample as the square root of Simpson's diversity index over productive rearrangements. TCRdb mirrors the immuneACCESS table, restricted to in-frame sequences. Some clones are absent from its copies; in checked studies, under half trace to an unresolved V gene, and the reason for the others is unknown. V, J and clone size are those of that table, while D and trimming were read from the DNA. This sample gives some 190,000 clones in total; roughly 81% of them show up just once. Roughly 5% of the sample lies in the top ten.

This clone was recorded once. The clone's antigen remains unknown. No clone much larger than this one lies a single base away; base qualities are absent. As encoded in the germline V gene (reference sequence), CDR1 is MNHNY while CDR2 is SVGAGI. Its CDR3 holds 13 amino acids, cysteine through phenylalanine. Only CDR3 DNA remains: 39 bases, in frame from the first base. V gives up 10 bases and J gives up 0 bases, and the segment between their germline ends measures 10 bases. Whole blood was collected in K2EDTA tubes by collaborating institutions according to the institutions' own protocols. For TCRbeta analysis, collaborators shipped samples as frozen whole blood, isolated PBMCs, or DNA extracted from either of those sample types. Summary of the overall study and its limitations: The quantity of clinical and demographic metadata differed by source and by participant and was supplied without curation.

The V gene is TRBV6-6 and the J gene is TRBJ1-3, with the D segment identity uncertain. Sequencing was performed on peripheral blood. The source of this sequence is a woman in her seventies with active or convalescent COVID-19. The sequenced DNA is TGTGCCACCCGGTCGAACTCTGGAAACACCATATATTTT. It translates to CATRSNSGNTIYF.